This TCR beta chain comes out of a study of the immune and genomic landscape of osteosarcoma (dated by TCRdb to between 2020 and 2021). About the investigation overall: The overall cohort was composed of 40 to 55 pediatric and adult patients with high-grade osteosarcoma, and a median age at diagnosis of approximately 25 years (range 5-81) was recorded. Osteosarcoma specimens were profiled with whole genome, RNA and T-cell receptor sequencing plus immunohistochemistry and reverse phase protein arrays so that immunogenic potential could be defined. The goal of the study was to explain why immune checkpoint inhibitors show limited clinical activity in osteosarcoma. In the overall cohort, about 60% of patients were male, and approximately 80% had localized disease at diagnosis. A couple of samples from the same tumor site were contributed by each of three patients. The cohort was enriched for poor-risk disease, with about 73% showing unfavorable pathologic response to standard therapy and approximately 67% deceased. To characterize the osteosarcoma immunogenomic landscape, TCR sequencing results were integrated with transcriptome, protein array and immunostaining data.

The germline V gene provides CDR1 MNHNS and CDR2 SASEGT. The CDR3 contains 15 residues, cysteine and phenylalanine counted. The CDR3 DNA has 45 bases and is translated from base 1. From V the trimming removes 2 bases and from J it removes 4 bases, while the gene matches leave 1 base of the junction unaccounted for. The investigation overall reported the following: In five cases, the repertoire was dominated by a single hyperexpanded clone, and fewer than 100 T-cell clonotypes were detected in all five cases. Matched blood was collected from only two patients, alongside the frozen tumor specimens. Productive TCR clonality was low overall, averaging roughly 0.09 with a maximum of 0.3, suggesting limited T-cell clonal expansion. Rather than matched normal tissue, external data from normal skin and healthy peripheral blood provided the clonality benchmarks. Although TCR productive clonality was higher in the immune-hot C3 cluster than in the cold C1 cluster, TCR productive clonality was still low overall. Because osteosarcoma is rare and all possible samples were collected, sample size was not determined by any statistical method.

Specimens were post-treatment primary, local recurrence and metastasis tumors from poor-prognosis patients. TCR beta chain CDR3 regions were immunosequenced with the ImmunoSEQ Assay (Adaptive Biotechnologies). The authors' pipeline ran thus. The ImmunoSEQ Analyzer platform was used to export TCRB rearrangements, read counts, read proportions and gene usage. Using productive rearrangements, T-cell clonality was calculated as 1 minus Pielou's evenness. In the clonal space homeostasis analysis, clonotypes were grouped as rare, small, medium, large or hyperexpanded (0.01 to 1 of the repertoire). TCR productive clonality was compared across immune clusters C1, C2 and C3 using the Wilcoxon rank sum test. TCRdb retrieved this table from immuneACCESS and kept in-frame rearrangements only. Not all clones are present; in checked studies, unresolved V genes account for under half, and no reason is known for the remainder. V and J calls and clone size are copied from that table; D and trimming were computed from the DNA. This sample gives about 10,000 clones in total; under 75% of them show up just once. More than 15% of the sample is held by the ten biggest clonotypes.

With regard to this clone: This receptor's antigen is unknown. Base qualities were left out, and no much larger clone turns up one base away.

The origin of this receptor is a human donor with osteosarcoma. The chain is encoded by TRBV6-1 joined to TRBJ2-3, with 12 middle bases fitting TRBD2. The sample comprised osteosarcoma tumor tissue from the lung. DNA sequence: TGTGCCAGCAGTGAACTAGCGGGAGGGCCAGATACGCAGTATTTT. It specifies CASSELAGGPDTQYF.